Included here is one T cell receptor (beta chain) sequence, with context. Its antigen is still unknown. This entry belongs to a study of CD8+CD57+ T cells in acquired aplastic anemia. Overall study: Quantities of DNA derived from sorted CD4+ and CD8+ cells averaged approximately 3 ug. Study observations and caveats: For CD8+ Simpson's diversity, patients and controls showed no significant difference.

The J segment lost 3 bases and the V segment lost 4 bases, leaving 8 bases of the junction unmatched. The CDR3 spans 15 residues. Germline-derived CDR1 and CDR2 are SGHAT and FQNNGV. Profiling of TCR beta VDJ combinations and CDR3 sequences used genomic DNA as template. TCRdb independently ran MiXCR on the reads; one entry per CDR3 protein. The sample holds 150,000 to 200,000 distinct CDR3 sequences; 64% are singletons and the top ten take approximately 44%. Sequencing used sorted CD4+, CD8+, or CD8+CD57+ T cells (not recorded which) from PBMCs. The rearrangement uses TRBV11-2 and TRBJ2-7, with 8 bases lining up with TRBD1. The TCR was taken from a human donor with severe aplastic anemia or a healthy control (not recorded which). This chain's CDR3 is CASSYRQGRIYEQYF. CDR3 in DNA: TGTGCCAGCAGCTACCGACAGGGGAGGATCTACGAGCAGTACTTC.